The present T cell receptor (beta chain) was sequenced within a study of metastatic and nonmetastatic thyroid tumors. Study-level information: A comparison of repertoires was made across blood and tumor or nodule tissue from malignant and benign thyroid patients.

Per germline, CDR1 SGDLS and CDR2 YYNGEE. Trimming shortened V by 2 bases and J by 1 base, and 9 bases separated the two germline ends. There are 14 residues in the CDR3. TCRdb recomputed clones from the PCR reads via MiXCR. In the table there are over 9,000 clones, under 40% of which are singletons. Not a single patient had been given any form of treatment at any point before undergoing thyroid surgery. Regarding the study as a whole: According to reports, the diversity of TCR beta was significantly higher in malignant thyroid tumors than in benign nodules, and this held in both blood and tumor samples.

This clone is medium-sized by share. The antigen is not known. Material for sequencing was tumor tissue. The source is a female donor with papillary thyroid cancer or a benign thyroid nodule (not recorded which). Some clones in this sample may be carry-over from other donors' samples. The rearrangement uses TRBV9 and TRBJ1-1; D is uncertain. The CDR3 loop reads CASSVNSGNTEAFF. CDR3 DNA sequence: TGTGCCAGCAGCGTTAATTCCGGGAACACTGAAGCTTTCTTT.